These 21 T cell receptor beta chains share one sample of origin, sequenced in a study of radiotherapy plus CTLA-4 blockade in lung cancer. Profiled with immunoSEQ multiplex PCR; TCRdb holds only in-frame clones, not every one. The sample has about 30,000 clones, roughly 83% seen once; the top ten hold around 15%. The sequenced sample was peripheral blood, obtained from a patient treated with radiotherapy plus ipilimumab. Source of these receptors: a human donor with non-small cell lung cancer that progressed on radiotherapy plus ipilimumab.

The CDR3 DNA reads TGTGCCAGCAGCTTAAGGGCTAGCGGGAGTTACAATGAGCAGTTCTTC. It translates to CASSLRASGSYNEQFF. This chain connects TRBV11-1 to TRBJ2-1, with 10 bases lining up with TRBD2. V dropped 2 bases and J dropped 4; count of bases not matched to a gene: 5. This CDR3 has 16 residues. The germline V gene encodes CDR1 SGHAT and CDR2 FQDESV (reference sequence).

The genes are TRBV19 and TRBJ2-4; TRBD2 is a possible D gene (6 bases). The CDR3 runs to 16 residues. Deletions cut 3 bases from V and 0 bases from J, with 12 bases between. Germline V CDR1 and CDR2: LNHDA, SQIVND (reference sequence). DNA of the CDR3: TGTGCCAGTAGTATGGGGGAGGACCTAGCCAAAAACATTCAGTACTTC. It is translated as CASSMGEDLAKNIQYF.

J is TRBJ2-7 and V is TRBV25-1, with D unclear. The V end was cut by 0 bases, the J end by 2 bases, with 8 bases between. This CDR3 has 14 residues. The germline CDR1 and CDR2 sequences are MGHDK and SYGVNS. CDR3 protein: CASSEYNSPYEQYF. CDR3 DNA sequence: TGTGCCAGCAGTGAATACAACAGCCCCTACGAGCAGTACTTC.

The rearrangement uses TRBV5-1 and TRBJ2-7, with D perhaps TRBD1 or TRBD2 (5 bases each). The CDR3 length is 15 residues. Germline assignment: CDR1 SGHRS and CDR2 YFSETQ. V was cut by 5 bases and J by 0 bases, with 15 bases left in between. CDR3 sequence reads: CASRYSGLSSYEQYF. CDR3 bases: TGCGCCAGCAGATACTCGGGGCTTTCCTCCTACGAGCAGTACTTC.

This clone was picked up a small number of times. This chain links TRBV29-1 with TRBJ2-7; D not resolved. Between the trimmed V and J ends, which lost 7 bases and 0 bases, there was a span of 10 bases. Germline-derived CDR1 and CDR2 are SQVTM and ANQGSEA. The CDR3 totals 12 residues. The CDR3 bases are TGCAGCGCCCTTGGGGACTCCTACGAGCAGTACTTC. It codes for CSALGDSYEQYF.

This clone showed up just once. The rearrangement uses TRBV7-6 and TRBJ1-2; TRBD1 aligns across 8 bases. Germline values: CDR1 SGHVS, CDR2 FNYEAQ. The CDR3 totals 15 residues. V was pared by 2 bases and J by 3 bases, with 5 bases of the junction left unmatched. CDR3 protein: CASSLTATGDYGYTF. CDR3 nucleotides: TGTGCCAGCAGCTTAACCGCGACAGGGGACTATGGCTACACCTTC. The full variable domain, its missing parts supplied by reference TRBV7-6 and TRBJ1-2, is GAGVSQSPRYKVTKRGQDVALRCDPISGHVSLYWYRQALGQGPEFLTYFNYEAQQDKSGLPNDRFSAERPEGSISTLTIQRTEQRDSAMYRCASSLTATGDYGYTFGSGTRLTVV.

This clone was found a few times. The chain carries TRBV29-1 and TRBJ2-3; TRBD1 matches 7 bases. The length of the CDR3 is 12 residues. Germline CDR1 SQVTM, CDR2 ANQGSEA. V lost 6 bases, J lost 3 bases, and 3 bases stayed unmatched. DNA of the CDR3: TGCAGCGTCATACAGGGGACAGATACGCAGTATTTT. This sequence encodes CSVIQGTDTQYF.

In its sample, this clone was seen once. The identical CDR3 is also encoded by other nucleotide sequences in the sample. The genes are TRBV28 and TRBJ1-1, with a weak D call TRBD1 (5 bases). This CDR3 has 13 residues. Germline values: CDR1 MDHEN, CDR2 SYDVKM. V was trimmed by 1 base and J by 6 bases, leaving 9 bases between them. Here the CDR3 reads CASSLSGVSEAFF. The CDR3 DNA is TGTGCCAGCAGTTTATCGGGGGTCTCTGAAGCTTTCTTT.

V gene TRBV11-2 combines with J gene TRBJ1-2; 7 bases align to TRBD1. CDR3 size: 13 residues. Germline V CDR1 and CDR2: SGHAT, FQNNGV. The junction had 6 bases not matched to a gene; V was cut back by 3 bases and J by 8 bases. CDR3 sequence reads: CASSFGTAVGYTF. The CDR3 coding sequence is TGTGCCAGCAGCTTTGGGACAGCGGTCGGCTACACCTTC.

CDR3 coding DNA: TGCAGTGCTGTTTATGGCTACACCTTC. Protein sequence: CSAVYGYTF. The chain combines TRBV20-1 with TRBJ1-2; D unclear. Germline assignment: CDR1 DFQATT and CDR2 SNEGSKA (reference sequence). The CDR3 is 9 amino acids. The V gene lost 5 bases and the J gene lost 5 bases, with 3 bases spanning the gap.

In DNA form, the CDR3 reads TGTGCCAGCAGTTACCCAGGGACCGTAACAGATACGCAGTATTTT. Amino acids: CASSYPGTVTDTQYF. This sequence joins TRBV6-5 and TRBJ2-3; D may correspond to TRBD1 or TRBD2 (5 bases each). Per the germline V gene, CDR1 is MNHEY and CDR2 is SVGAGI. This CDR3 has 15 residues. The V end lost 2 bases, the J end lost 3 bases, and 12 bases lay between the germline ends.

The rearrangement uses TRBV5-8 and TRBJ2-7; possible D gene TRBD1, 6 bases. Trimming took 3 bases from V and 5 from J, leaving 15 bases between them. Per germline, CDR1 SGHTS and CDR2 YDEGEE. CDR3 size: 14 residues. In nucleotides, the CDR3 is TGTGCCAGCAGCTGGGCAGGGGCGGGCAACGAGCAGTACTTC. It specifies CASSWAGAGNEQYF.

In this sample, this clone turned up a few times. This chain uses TRBV6-6 with TRBJ1-5, with 11 bases fitting TRBD1. Trimming at V came to 7 bases and at J to 6 bases, leaving 11 bases not matched to a gene. The CDR3 spans 16 residues. The germline gives CDR1 MNHNY, CDR2 SVGAGI (reference sequence). The CDR3 here is CASKGAGTGGGQPQHF. Here the CDR3 DNA reads TGTGCCAGCAAGGGGGCCGGGACAGGGGGGGGTCAGCCCCAGCATTTT.

This sequence joins TRBV2 and TRBJ1-1, with D possibly matching TRBD1 (6 bases). Germline V gene lookup returns CDR1 SNHLY and CDR2 FYNNEI. The CDR3 is made up of 15 amino acids. V was cut by 1 base and J by 3 bases, with 12 bases left in between. CDR3 in DNA: TGTGCCAGCAGTGAAGTGGGGGCGGTGTACACTGAAGCTTTCTTT. Translation: CASSEVGAVYTEAFF. Based on the CDR3 plus reference TRBV2 and TRBJ1-1, the full variable domain is EPEVTQTPSHQVTQMGQEVILRCVPISNHLYFYWYRQILGQKVEFLVSFYNNEISEKSEIFDDQFSVERPDGSNFTLKIRSTKLEDSAMYFCASSEVGAVYTEAFFGQGTRLTVV.

The J gene is TRBJ2-2, the V gene TRBV7-8, with 7 bases fitting TRBD1. Germline loops: CDR1 SGHVS, CDR2 FQNEAQ. This CDR3 region has 14 residues. V was clipped by 1 base and J by 7 bases; unmatched bases: 3. The CDR3 loop reads CASSLGTGLGELFF. DNA of the CDR3: TGTGCCAGCAGCTTAGGGACAGGCCTCGGGGAGCTGTTTTTT.

The V and J genes are TRBV15 and TRBJ2-1; the D gene is possibly TRBD1 (5 bases). Trimming left V 0 bases short and J 10 bases short, with 13 bases between. The CDR3 has 14 residues. Germline loops: CDR1 LNHNV, CDR2 YYDKDF (reference sequence). The CDR3 nucleotides read TGTGCCACCAGCAGAGATCCAGGGTTAGGGGAGCAGTTCTTC. Translated: CATSRDPGLGEQFF.

The V gene is TRBV4-1, the J gene TRBJ2-5; D assignment may be TRBD1 or TRBD2 (6 bases each). The CDR3 consists of 16 residues. CDR1 is MGHRA, CDR2 YSYEKL, per germline. V lost 3 bases and J 1 base, leaving 15 bases between the germline ends. CDR3 sequence reads: CASSQGGAGIQETQYF. The CDR3 nucleotides are TGCGCCAGCAGCCAGGGGGGCGCGGGGATCCAAGAGACCCAGTACTTC.

This clone has a handful of counts. The J gene is TRBJ2-3, the V gene TRBV7-2; TRBD1 matches at 9 bases. V was clipped by 5 bases and J by 2 bases; unmatched bases: 8. The CDR3 is made up of 16 amino acids. Germline V gene data show CDR1 as SGHTA and CDR2 as FQGNSA. Written as DNA, the CDR3 is TGTGCCAGCAGCCCGGGCGGACAGGGGCCCACAGATACGCAGTATTTT. Amino acids: CASSPGGQGPTDTQYF. The entire variable domain, with the rest obtained from reference TRBV7-2 and TRBJ2-3, is as follows: GAGVSQSPSNKVTEKGKDVELRCDPISGHTALYWYRQSLGQGLEFLIYFQGNSAPDKSGLPSDRFSAERTGGSVSTLTIQRTQQEDSAVYLCASSPGGQGPTDTQYFGPGTRLTVL.

The rearrangement links TRBV5-6 to TRBJ1-1; D is possibly TRBD1 (5 bases). The CDR3 runs to 13 residues. In germline, CDR1 is SGHDT, CDR2 YYEEEE. V was pared by 4 bases and J by 5 bases, with 12 bases between. The CDR3 spells CASSKDSRTEAFF. The DNA for the CDR3 is TGTGCCAGCAGCAAAGACAGTAGGACTGAAGCTTTCTTT.

The chain links TRBV6-5 to TRBJ1-5; D is uncertain. The CDR3 covers 15 residues. From germline, CDR1 is MNHEY and CDR2 SVGAGI. V was clipped by 4 bases and J by 0 bases, with 10 bases between them. The CDR3 here is CASSLGKRSNQPQHF. CDR3 in DNA: TGTGCCAGCAGTTTGGGCAAGCGTAGCAATCAGCCCCAGCATTTT.

Concerning this clone: Other DNA sequences from this sample encode an identical CDR3 as well. The rearrangement uses TRBV27 and TRBJ2-5; TRBD1 might be the D (5 bases). Trimming stripped 5 bases from V and 2 bases from J, with 12 bases between. There are 14 residues in the CDR3. The germline gives CDR1 MNHEY, CDR2 SMNVEV (reference sequence). The CDR3 region has the DNA TGTGCCAGCAGTAGGGGATCTCCGCAAGAGACCCAGTACTTC. Translated, it gives CASSRGSPQETQYF.